A single sample gave rise to the 13 T cell receptor beta chains below, sequenced in a study of T cell responses to AZD1222 COVID-19 vaccine. The protocol was immunoSEQ multiplex PCR, while the TCRdb copy is restricted to in-frame clones and leaves out a portion. The repertoire consists of nearly 90,000 clones, with over 75% occurring once and the leading ten covering approximately 5%. The sequencing here drew on peripheral blood, taken 28 days after the second AZD1222 dose. The origin of the receptors is an adult who received the AZD1222 COVID-19 vaccine.

This clone has only one observation. This sequence joins TRBV6-5 and TRBJ1-2; D might be TRBD1 (6 bases). V was pared by 6 bases and J by 7 bases, with 15 bases between. The CDR3 has 13 residues. The germline gives CDR1 MNHEY, CDR2 SVGAGI. CDR3 nucleotide sequence: TGTGCCAGCAGGGGGGCAGCCCAGCCTGGCTACACCTTC. As protein: CASRGAAQPGYTF.

The gene calls are TRBV25-1 and TRBJ1-5; a possible D gene is TRBD1 (5 bases). Trimming shortened V by 4 bases and J by 1 base, and 8 bases separated the two germline ends. This CDR3 spans 14 amino acids. Germline assignment: CDR1 MGHDK and CDR2 SYGVNS. CDR3 in amino acids: CASSAAGSNQPQHF. CDR3 nucleotides: TGTGCCAGCAGTGCGGCAGGGAGCAATCAGCCCCAGCATTTT.

This chain links TRBV6-5 with TRBJ1-2; no clear D gene. The CDR3 is 12 amino acids. Germline V lookup: CDR1 MNHEY, CDR2 SVGAGI. V lost 1 base and J lost 8, with 8 bases in between. The CDR3 nucleotides read TGTGCCAGCAGTTACTTTGGGGAAGGCTACACCTTC. Translated, it gives CASSYFGEGYTF.

V and J are TRBV6-5 and TRBJ2-1; no clear D. The CDR3 runs to 13 residues. Germline lookup yields CDR1 MNHEY and CDR2 SVGAGI. V lost 4 bases, J lost 3 bases, and 7 bases lay in between. The CDR3, as DNA: TGTGCCAGCAGTTTGCAGCTCTACAATGAGCAGTTCTTC. Translating it yields CASSLQLYNEQFF.

The rearrangement uses TRBV4-2 and TRBJ1-1; TRBD1 agrees at 7 bases. The CDR3 is 15 residues long. V dropped 4 bases and J dropped 2; count of bases not matched to a gene: 7. Germline-derived CDR1 and CDR2 are LGHNA and YNFKEQ. The chain's CDR3 is CASSRVTGANTEAFF. The CDR3 nucleotides read TGTGCCAGCAGCCGGGTCACAGGGGCAAACACTGAAGCTTTCTTT.

This rearrangement joins TRBV7-6 to TRBJ1-2; D not resolved. The CDR3 loop spans 14 amino acids. V was pared by 5 bases and J by 2 bases, with 12 bases between. CDR1 and CDR2 (germline): SGHVS, FNYEAQ. CDR3 DNA sequence: TGTGCCAGCAGCCCAGAGGACGGAAACTATGGCTACACCTTC. Translating it yields CASSPEDGNYGYTF.

The table lists this clone with a few counts. The V call is TRBV6-6, the J call TRBJ1-2; TRBD1 agrees at 9 bases. Trimming removed 3 bases from V and 3 bases from J; junction bases left unmatched: 5. Germline V gives CDR1 MNHNY, CDR2 SVGAGI (reference sequence). The CDR3 totals 15 residues. CDR3 nucleotides: TGTGCCAGCAGTTATGGACAGGGGAGAGACTATGGCTACACCTTC. This gives the protein CASSYGQGRDYGYTF.

The rearrangement links TRBV7-8 to TRBJ1-4, with D tentatively TRBD1 (6 bases). V shed 1 base and J shed 5 bases, with 8 bases lying between them. The germline gives CDR1 SGHVS, CDR2 FQNEAQ. This CDR3 contains 14 residues. As DNA, the CDR3 is TGTGCCAGCAGCTTAGGGAGGGGGAATGAAAAACTGTTTTTT. Its translation: CASSLGRGNEKLFF. Together with reference TRBV7-8 and TRBJ1-4, the CDR3 gives the full variable domain: GAGVSQSPRYKVAKRGQDVALRCDPISGHVSLFWYQQALGQGPEFLTYFQNEAQLDKSGLPSDRFFAERPEGSVSTLKIQRTQQEDSAVYLCASSLGRGNEKLFFGSGTQLSVL.

The CDR3 loop is CASSWQGLNTEAFF. Written as DNA, the CDR3 is TGTGCCAGCAGCTGGCAGGGCCTGAACACTGAAGCTTTCTTT. The chain is built from TRBV6-5 and TRBJ1-1, with D perhaps TRBD1 (5 bases). The CDR3 extends over 14 amino acids. The germline V gene has CDR1 MNHEY and CDR2 SVGAGI. V gave up 6 bases and J gave up 0 bases, with 11 bases separating them.

This chain uses TRBV6-1 with TRBJ2-1, with a possible D match to TRBD2 (7 bases). CDR1 and CDR2 from the germline V gene are MNHNS and SASEGT. Trimming stripped 3 bases from V and 4 bases from J, with 16 bases between. The CDR3 contains 16 residues. Here the CDR3 reads CASSDEGGGRYNEQFF. CDR3 sequence (DNA): TGTGCCAGCAGTGACGAGGGAGGGGGTAGGTACAATGAGCAGTTCTTC.

The chain employs TRBV9 and TRBJ1-2; D may be TRBD1 (5 bases). The CDR3 is made up of 14 amino acids. The V gene's germline CDR1 is SGDLS and CDR2 YYNGEE. Trimming removed 3 bases at V and 4 bases at J, with 13 bases between. The CDR3 sequence: CASSAAGLTYGYTF. CDR3 bases: TGTGCCAGCAGCGCCGCAGGGCTCACCTATGGCTACACCTTC.

The rearrangement uses TRBV9 and TRBJ1-5, with 7 bases matching TRBD1. V was clipped by 0 bases and J by 4 bases; unmatched bases: 4. Germline CDR1 reads SGDLS; CDR2 reads YYNGEE. The CDR3 totals 15 residues. The CDR3 reads CASSVGPGGNQPQHF. The CDR3 DNA reads as TGTGCCAGCAGCGTAGGTCCAGGGGGGAATCAGCCCCAGCATTTT.

The V call is TRBV30, the J call TRBJ2-3, with TRBD2 identical over 9 bases. Germline loops: CDR1 GTSNPN, CDR2 SVGIG (reference sequence). The CDR3 is made up of 17 amino acids. J was trimmed by 2 bases and V by 2 bases; bases with no gene match: 11. CDR3 DNA: TGTGCCTGGAGTATACCATCAGCGGGGGGCCCCACAGATACGCAGTATTTT. This encodes CAWSIPSAGGPTDTQYF.